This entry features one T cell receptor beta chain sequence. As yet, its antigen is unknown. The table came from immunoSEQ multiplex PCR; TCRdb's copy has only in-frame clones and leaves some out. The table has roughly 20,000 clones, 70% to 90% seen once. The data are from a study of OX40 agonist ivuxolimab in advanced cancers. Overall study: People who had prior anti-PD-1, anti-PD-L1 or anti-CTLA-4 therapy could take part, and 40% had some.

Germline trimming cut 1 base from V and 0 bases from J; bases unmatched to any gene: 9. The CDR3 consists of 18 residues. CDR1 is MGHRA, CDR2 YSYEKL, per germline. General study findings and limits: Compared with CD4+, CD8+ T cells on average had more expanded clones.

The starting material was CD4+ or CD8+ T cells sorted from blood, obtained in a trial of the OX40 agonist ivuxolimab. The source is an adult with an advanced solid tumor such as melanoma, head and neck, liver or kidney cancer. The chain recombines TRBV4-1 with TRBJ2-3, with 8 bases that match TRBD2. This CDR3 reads CASSQVGTRGISTDTQYF. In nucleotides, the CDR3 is TGCGCCAGCAGCCAAGTGGGGACTAGGGGGATTAGCACAGATACGCAGTATTTT.